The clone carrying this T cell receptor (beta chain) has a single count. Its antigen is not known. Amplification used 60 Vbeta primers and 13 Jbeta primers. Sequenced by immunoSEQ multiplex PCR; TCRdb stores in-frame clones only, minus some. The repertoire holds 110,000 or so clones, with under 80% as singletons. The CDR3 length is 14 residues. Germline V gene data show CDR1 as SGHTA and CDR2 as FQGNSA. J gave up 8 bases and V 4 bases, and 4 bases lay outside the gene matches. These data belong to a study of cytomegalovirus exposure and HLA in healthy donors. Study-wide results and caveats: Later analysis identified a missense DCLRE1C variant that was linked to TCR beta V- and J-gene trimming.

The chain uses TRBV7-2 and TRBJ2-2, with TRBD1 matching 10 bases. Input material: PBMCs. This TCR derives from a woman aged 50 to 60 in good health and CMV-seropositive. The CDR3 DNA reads TGTGCCAGCAGCTCGACAGGGGGCGCGGGGGAGCTGTTTTTT. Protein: CASSSTGGAGELFF.